This TCR beta chain was recorded in a study of blood T cell repertoires in COVID-19. Clones were sequenced by immunoSEQ multiplex PCR, and TCRdb holds only the in-frame ones, with some missing. The data hold approximately 24,000 clones, with 75% to 90% observed a single time. The germline gives CDR1 LNHDA, CDR2 SQIVND (reference sequence). The CDR3 contains 15 residues. V gave up 1 base and J gave up 2 bases; unmatched junction bases: 2. Sequencing used peripheral blood. The clonotype was recovered from a woman between 65 and 79 years old with active COVID-19. The chain is built from TRBV19 and TRBJ2-5, with 9 bases identical to TRBD2. This chain's CDR3 is CASSIGRGGQETQYF. Here the CDR3 DNA reads TGTGCCAGTAGTATAGGGCGGGGGGGTCAAGAGACCCAGTACTTC.